Listed below are T cell receptor beta chains from one sample, sequenced in a study of T cell changes during pregnancy in multiple sclerosis. Measured with immunoSEQ multiplex PCR; TCRdb has only the in-frame clones, and not every one. The data hold around 36,000 clones, with more than 80% observed a single time. The sample here was peripheral blood, taken before pregnancy. The receptors come from a female donor with multiple sclerosis, enrolled in a pregnancy study. The conserved cysteine and the conserved F or W are not part of the CDR3 here.

ASSPGLQENQPQH TRBV5-1
ASTPQGGYNEQF TRBV28
ASSDTRGTLLSYEQY TRBV6-1
ASSAEDRSNSYEQY TRBV9
ASSLLTSRAF TRBV5-6
ASTNNPGQGAVGYT TRBV7-3
ASSLSGDLAKNIQY TRBV28
AWNRDRALSGANVLT TRBV30
ASSQGQGSYEQY TRBV4-1
ASSLMSGPYNEQF TRBV7-2
ASSWPRGGKSEAF TRBV13
ASSLRGQGYEQY TRBV7-2
ASSVTSSRSEQY TRBV10-2
ASSESFEGSGANVLT TRBV10-1
ASSLGGQRANNEQF TRBV11-3
ASSRSPGGTLTGELF TRBV7-9
AWSVGGSDTQY TRBV30
ASGGQGLTRTDTQY TRBV27
ASSSQTSGPTGELF TRBV5-1
ASSDAGENTGELF TRBV10-1
ASSIGTSGVAYNEQF TRBV5-1
ASSGQGAFRTDTQY TRBV2
ASSDFWPQY TRBV2
ASSFAGGGTDTQY TRBV28
ASSLTPGGYEQY TRBV7-2
ASSPLGGWVYEQY TRBV9
ASRTGDGDGYT TRBV28
ASSARDYTGELF TRBV9
ASSENSPYGYT TRBV2
ASSATGGSHQPQH TRBV25-1
ASSVAGLAGGTSYNEQF TRBV9
ASRSGLAGVNEQF TRBV5-1
SARQTSLQY TRBV20-1
ASSLGPGTGMGEKLF TRBV11-2
ASSQDIQGRMQETQY TRBV14
ASSRVRDGNTDTQY TRBV5-4
ASSLGEGVYEQY TRBV7-9
ASSQVSGSSTDTQY TRBV28
ASSWDRGNTEAF TRBV5-1
AISSGNGDYGYT TRBV10-3
ASSPRTGVGNIQY TRBV28
ASSAGTYEQY TRBV19
ASSQDLREGGTFGDTQY TRBV4-1
ASSYLGQANEKLF TRBV6-6
ASSQDPGAISGELF TRBV4-1
ASSSKEGQLQETQY TRBV27
ASSIAGAGTDTQY TRBV4-1
ASSMTGDNQPQH TRBV6-5
ASSPGLPTGELF TRBV14
ASSLGVSGNYEQY TRBV28
ASSLDRGSQY TRBV11-2